This TCR beta chain was sequenced in a study of blood T cells in healthy people across ages. Study-level points and caveats: With naive T cell percentage, TCR beta diversity showed a strong correlation.

Roughly 10 milliliters of peripheral blood were drawn from each donor into EDTA-treated tubes. This clonotype was seen many times. Antigen unknown. A second roughly 7 to 12 cycle PCR used barcoded and J-beta primers. Each cDNA was tagged by a template-switch adaptor containing 12 random nucleotides. There were at least 2.5 million CDR3-containing paired-end reads obtained from each sample. MiXCR, run by TCRdb on the 5' RACE reads, gives a single entry per CDR3 protein. Seen here are 1.5 million to 2 million distinct CDR3 sequences, about 30% observed once, and the top ten hold over 7%. Per germline, CDR1 SGHTA and CDR2 FQGTGA. CDR3 size: 14 residues. V gave up 5 bases and J gave up 5 bases, with 13 bases separating them.

The sequence derives from a woman aged 30 to 39 in good health. The sample taken for sequencing was blood. The V and J genes are TRBV7-3 and TRBJ2-1; D not resolved. CDR3 coding DNA: TGTGCCAGCAGCGCCCTGGAGCCCCACAATGAGCAGTTCTTC. This codes for CASSALEPHNEQFF.